A selection of T cell receptor beta chains follows, all from one sample in a study of T-cell reconstitution after alpha-beta-depleted transplantation in children. TCRdb itself ran the PCR reads through MiXCR, one entry per CDR3 protein. The table shows fewer than 550,000 distinct CDR3 sequences, with around 10% occurring only once. The sample here was PBMCs, mostly from graft donor cells, taken 180 days after TCRalphabeta/CD19-depleted stem cell transplant. Every receptor here comes from a female patient aged 2-15 years who had a stem cell transplant for aplastic anemia, so the T cells may come from the graft donor. Both conserved end residues are part of each CDR3. The D gene is left open where the match is weak. For some rows the clone size is stated as once, few or many, or as a class when expanded; others skip it.

clone size | CDR3 length | J gene | V gene | D gene | CDR3 protein | CDR3 DNA
many | 15 | TRBJ2-7 | TRBV28 | - | CASSTPTGYPYEQYF | TGTGCCAGCAGTACCCCGACAGGCTACCCCTACGAGCAGTACTTC
- | 12 | TRBJ2-1 | TRBV6-4 | - | CASSDRHNEQFF | TGTGCCAGCAGTGACAGACACAATGAGCAGTTCTTC
- | 14 | TRBJ1-6 | TRBV7-6 | - | CASTSGESNSPLHF | TGTGCCAGCACCTCGGGGGAATCCAATTCACCCCTCCACTTT
many | 14 | TRBJ2-5 | TRBV7-2 | TRBD2 | CASSTAGGGGTQYF | TGTGCCAGCAGCACCGCTGGGGGGGGAGGGACCCAGTACTTC
- | 18 | TRBJ2-1 | TRBV28 | TRBD2 | CASSLEASGSSTDNEQFF | TGTGCCAGCAGTTTAGAGGCTAGCGGGAGTTCCACGGACAATGAGCAGTTCTTC
- | 14 | TRBJ1-5 | TRBV3-1 | - | CASSQTNSNQPQHF | TGTGCCAGCAGCCAAACAAATAGCAATCAGCCCCAGCATTTT
many | 14 | TRBJ1-1 | TRBV20-1 | - | CSAMSFEMNTEAFF | TGCAGTGCTATGAGTTTCGAGATGAACACTGAAGCTTTCTTT
- | 18 | TRBJ2-5 | TRBV19 | - | CASSPLAREAGRLETQYF | TGTGCCAGTAGTCCCCTAGCTCGCGAGGCCGGGCGGTTAGAGACCCAGTACTTC
- | 16 | TRBJ1-1 | TRBV15 | - | CATSRDPQGSGTEAFF | TGTGCCACCAGCAGAGACCCTCAGGGGTCGGGGACTGAAGCTTTCTTT
many | 14 | TRBJ2-1 | TRBV20-1 | - | CSAQPVGPYNEQFF | TGCAGTGCCCAACCCGTGGGCCCCTACAATGAGCAGTTCTTC
few | 14 | TRBJ2-1 | TRBV7-6 | - | CASSITGTVNEQFF | TGTGCCAGCAGCATAACCGGGACGGTAAATGAGCAGTTCTTC
- | 19 | TRBJ2-1 | TRBV5-1 | TRBD2 | CASSLAGLAGGLSYNEQFF | TGCGCCAGCAGCTTGGCGGGTCTAGCGGGAGGTTTATCCTACAATGAGCAGTTCTTC
- | 19 | TRBJ1-6 | TRBV12-3/TRBV12-4 | - | CACRTGTPTRWTPKAPLHF | TGTGCCTGCAGGACCGGGACCCCAACACGGTGGACACCGAAGGCACCCCTCCACTTT
- | 15 | TRBJ2-3 | TRBV20-1 | - | CSARVLDTPPDTQYF | TGCAGTGCTAGAGTTTTGGATACACCTCCAGATACGCAGTATTTT
few | 15 | TRBJ2-1 | TRBV12-3/TRBV12-4 | - | CASSLRRLPYNEQFF | TGTGCCAGCAGTTTGCGACGGTTGCCTTACAATGAGCAGTTCTTC
many | 13 | TRBJ2-7 | TRBV12-3/TRBV12-4 | TRBD2 | CASKERESNEQYF | TGTGCCAGCAAGGAGCGGGAGAGCAACGAGCAGTACTTC
few | 14 | TRBJ1-2 | TRBV5-1 | - | CASSLDGEGYGYTF | TGCGCCAGCAGCTTGGATGGAGAAGGCTATGGCTACACCTTC
few | 19 | TRBJ2-1 | TRBV4-3 | TRBD2 | CASSQDLHPLAGENNEQFF | TGCGCCAGCAGCCAAGATCTCCACCCCTTAGCGGGAGAAAATAATGAGCAGTTCTTC
few | 12 | TRBJ2-5 | TRBV9 | - | CASSVDLETQYF | TGTGCCAGCAGCGTAGACCTAGAGACCCAGTACTTC
many | 15 | TRBJ1-1 | TRBV14 | TRBD1 | CASSALYRGGTEAFF | TGTGCCAGCAGCGCGCTTTACAGGGGCGGCACTGAAGCTTTCTTT
- | 14 | TRBJ2-2 | TRBV19 | - | CASSIVGNTGELFF | TGTGCCAGTAGTATAGTAGGGAACACCGGGGAGCTGTTTTTT
- | 16 | TRBJ1-6 | TRBV20-1 | - | CSAGGGAPDYNSPLHF | TGCAGTGCCGGGGGGGGAGCTCCCGACTATAATTCACCCCTCCACTTT
few | 13 | TRBJ2-1 | TRBV20-1 | - | CSASFMGRDEQFF | TGCAGTGCTAGTTTTATGGGAAGGGATGAGCAGTTCTTC
few | 16 | TRBJ2-5 | TRBV5-1 | TRBD1 | CASSLFGTGGQETQYF | TGCGCCAGCAGCTTGTTCGGGACAGGCGGCCAAGAGACCCAGTACTTC
- | 16 | TRBJ2-1 | TRBV7-2 | TRBD1 | CASSLVGQGAYNEQFF | TGTGCCAGCAGCTTAGTAGGCCAGGGGGCTTACAATGAGCAGTTCTTC
- | 13 | TRBJ2-7 | TRBV15 | TRBD2 | CATSRDGLAEQYF | TGTGCCACCAGCAGAGACGGACTAGCGGAGCAGTACTTC
few | 16 | TRBJ1-1 | TRBV7-9 | - | CASSLGGPPSTPGAFF | TGTGCCAGCAGCCTAGGCGGACCCCCTTCGACCCCCGGAGCTTTCTTT
few | 17 | TRBJ2-6 | TRBV10-3 | - | CAISESGLPSGANVLTF | TGTGCCATCAGTGAGTCTGGGCTCCCCTCTGGGGCCAACGTCCTGACTTTC
- | 20 | TRBJ1-5 | TRBV6-2/TRBV6-3 | TRBD1 | CASSFGGWGQGIYSNPPQHF | TGTGCCAGCAGTTTCGGGGGGTGGGGACAGGGGATTTATAGCAATCCGCCCCAGCATTTT
- | 13 | TRBJ1-4 | TRBV24-1 | - | CATSRGRNEKLFF | TGTGCCACCAGTCGGGGCCGTAATGAAAAACTGTTTTTT
few | 17 | TRBJ2-6 | TRBV13 | - | CASSRAKLNSGANVLTF | TGTGCCAGCAGCCGCGCCAAACTGAACTCTGGGGCCAACGTCCTGACTTTC
many | 13 | TRBJ1-5 | TRBV29-1 | - | CSVATEINQPQHF | TGCAGCGTTGCGACAGAGATCAATCAGCCCCAGCATTTT